This TCR beta chain comes out of a study of T cells in Graves' hyperthyroidism and ophthalmopathy (dated by TCRdb to between 2017 and 2020). Context from the whole study: Peripheral blood samples were taken at the time of initial diagnosis, prior to any treatment. To identify TCR V-J signatures that set the groups apart, the researchers used a discovery cohort of about a hundred patients, made up of 40 to 45 with Graves' ophthalmopathy and 57 with stable Graves' hyperthyroidism. Prospective prediction of ophthalmopathy was tested in an independent validation cohort of approximately 19 hyperthyroidism patients and 15 to 17 patients who later progressed to ophthalmopathy. The 100 or so discovery patients were randomly divided into training and test sets at a 7:3 ratio. Thyroid tissue and blood T-cell repertoires from roughly 6 Graves' hyperthyroidism patients were also compared in the study. Following sampling, methimazole starting at 30 mg daily was given to hyperthyroidism patients, and high-dose intravenous methylprednisolone was given to ophthalmopathy patients. The paper describes TCR Vbeta CDR3 sequencing of 135 peripheral blood samples, made up of around 41 ophthalmopathy patients, roughly 80 hyperthyroidism patients and 17 progressor patients. What the research found in general, with its limitations: A model built on a 13 V-J signature distinguished ophthalmopathy from stable hyperthyroidism, reaching about 88% sensitivity and 81% to 83% specificity in cross-validation and 80%/75% in testing. No statistical method was used to fix the sample size in advance, and group allocation was not hidden from the investigators. In validation, the model predicted progression to ophthalmopathy a median of approximately 6.6 months before onset, with roughly 70% sensitivity and 72.22% specificity. Blood samples also contained most of the expanded thyroid clonotypes (frequency above 0.001), which suggests that blood repertoires may reflect thyroid immune responses.

Stable Graves' hyperthyroidism was defined as the absence of progression to ophthalmopathy over 18 months of follow-up. Hyperthyroidism patients were newly diagnosed, had a disease duration of under 2 months, and were aged 18 to 65 years. Exclusion was applied to patients with uncontrolled infections, other autoimmune diseases, pregnancy or lactation. Clinical symptoms, serum thyroxine and TRAb, thyroid ultrasound, and orbital computed tomography formed the basis for the diagnoses. PBMCs were isolated from approximately 10 ml of fresh peripheral blood by Ficoll-Paque density gradient centrifugation. Trizol reagent was used to extract total RNA, and RNA quality was then checked on an Agilent 2100 Bioanalyzer. The TCR beta CDR3 regions were amplified from RNA transcripts. The TCR CDR3 was subjected to a first round of RT-PCR using the HTBI primer set and the Qiagen OneStep RT-PCR kit. Libraries were constructed in a second round of multiplex PCR, after which size selection and purification were carried out. Libraries were sequenced paired-end with 100 bp reads on an Illumina HiSeq2000. Under the source paper's analysis protocol: SOAPnuke was used to process the raw data, removing reads that contained adapters or uncalled bases, had a mean Phred below 15, or lacked an exact match to the constant primer or identifier. High-quality paired reads were merged using COPE v1.2.5, and each unique nucleotide sequence was defined as a clonotype. MiTCR v1.1 was used to align the clonotypes against IMGT TRBV, TRBD and TRBJ reference segments. The analysis included only V-J combinations with a frequency above 0.0001, which together covered around 99% of the repertoires. The TCS score was defined as the ratio of F50 (clonal expansion) to E x V (chaos), calculated using BLOSUM62-based TCRdist between CDR3 peptides within each V-J. Welch's t-statistics and random forest reduced around 510 V-J features to about 13, which were used in a naive Bayes classifier (R e1071). TCRdb ran its own pipeline on the public reads, namely fastp trimming at Q25 and MiXCR clone calling, and kept in-frame beta chains. When rows share a CDR3 protein, they turn into one entry using the most common DNA and genes. The V and J calls were not made by the authors but by TCRdb's processing. This sample lists approximately 640,000 distinct CDR3 sequences; under 20% were detected once. The ten top clones hold 3.8% of the sample.

The CDR3, from cysteine to phenylalanine, totals 15 residues. The sequence is cut down to CDR3 DNA, 45 bases in frame from base 1. CDR1 and CDR2 (SEHNR, FQNEAQ) derive from the germline V gene (reference sequence). The V end loses 1 base and the J end loses 10 bases, and a stretch of 17 bases separates them. Concerning this clonotype: Its antigen is not yet known. One base away lies a much larger clone, so this may be a sequencing read error.

The chain is made from TRBV7-9 and TRBJ2-1; a tentative D call is TRBD1 (7 bases match). The source material was blood. This receptor was obtained from a woman in her thirties with Graves' hyperthyroidism. For the CDR3, the sequence is CASSLDRGGGGEQFF. The nucleotide sequence reads as follows: TGTGCCAGCAGCTTAGATCGAGGAGGGGGCGGCGAGCAGTTCTTC.